The 22 T cell receptor beta chains reported below all come from one sample, sequenced in a study of blood T cell repertoires in COVID-19. Only in-frame clones appear in the TCRdb table, and some are missing; sequencing was by immunoSEQ multiplex PCR. This repertoire shows more than 100,000 clones, 82% found once; its top ten account for about 4.2%. Sequencing was performed on peripheral blood. Every receptor here comes from a woman in her sixties or seventies with acute or convalescent COVID-19.

This rearrangement joins TRBV7-9 to TRBJ2-4; TRBD1 agrees at 7 bases. The CDR3 has 15 residues. With V trimmed by 5 bases and J by 8 bases, 12 bases remained unmatched. Germline loops: CDR1 SEHNR, CDR2 FQNEAQ (reference sequence). As DNA, the CDR3 is TGTGCCAGCAGCACACGACAGGGCCCCTCGGACATTCAGTACTTC. It yields the protein CASSTRQGPSDIQYF.

This sequence joins TRBV6-6 and TRBJ1-6; 7 bases fit TRBD1. CDR1 MNHNY and CDR2 SVGAGI come from the germline V gene (reference sequence). This CDR3 contains 15 residues. With V trimmed by 6 bases and J by 11 bases, 13 bases remained unmatched. The CDR3 reads CASSLDRAGGAPLHF. The CDR3 DNA follows: TGTGCCAGCAGCCTAGACAGGGCAGGAGGCGCACCCCTCCACTTT.

In this sample, this clone turned up once. This sequence joins TRBV7-2 and TRBJ2-1, with 8 bases that match TRBD2. Germline trimming cut 4 bases from V and 0 bases from J; bases unmatched to any gene: 11. CDR3 size: 18 residues. Per germline, CDR1 SGHTA and CDR2 FQGNSA. CDR3 protein: CASSSRGGPPSSYNEQFF. As DNA, the CDR3 is TGTGCCAGCAGCTCCCGGGGGGGCCCCCCGAGCTCCTACAATGAGCAGTTCTTC.

The chain has TRBV7-9 and TRBJ1-1; 8 bases align to TRBD1. Germline-derived CDR1 and CDR2 are SEHNR and FQNEAQ (reference sequence). With 7 bases clipped from V and 1 base from J, the junction kept 2 bases outside the gene matches. This CDR3 has 13 amino acids. DNA of the CDR3: TGTGCCAGCAACAGGGGGGCGAACACTGAAGCTTTCTTT. Its protein product is CASNRGANTEAFF.

The chain couples TRBV27 to TRBJ2-3; D possibly corresponds to TRBD1 (8 bases). CDR3 length: 13 amino acids. Between the trimmed V and J ends, which lost 8 bases and 10 bases, there was a span of 19 bases. The germline CDR1 and CDR2 sequences are MNHEY and SMNVEV (reference sequence). In DNA, the CDR3 is TGTGCCAGCGGCCCCCGGGAGGACAGGGCGCAGTATTTT. Encoded protein: CASGPREDRAQYF.

The chain joins TRBV10-3 to TRBJ2-6; 8 bases match TRBD1. The CDR3 length is 15 residues. V shed 10 bases, J shed 1 base, and the junction held 6 bases outside the gene matches. Looked up from germline, CDR1 is ENHRY and CDR2 is SYGVKD. This CDR3 reads CATEDRGSGANVLTF. CDR3 in DNA: TGTGCCACCGAAGACAGGGGTTCTGGGGCCAACGTCCTGACTTTC.

V is TRBV27 and J is TRBJ2-7; TRBD1 matches at 7 bases. V lost 5 bases and J lost 7; bases outside the gene matches: 8. The CDR3 loop spans 13 amino acids. Per the germline V gene, CDR1 is MNHEY and CDR2 is SMNVEV (reference sequence). CDR3 DNA: TGTGCCAGCAGTGACCGACAGGGATGGGAGCAGTACGTC. Its translation: CASSDRQGWEQYV.

V gene TRBV6-1 combines with J gene TRBJ2-1; 9 nucleotides align to TRBD2. The V segment lost 4 bases and the J segment 5 bases; nucleotides outside the gene matches: 21. CDR1 is MNHNS, CDR2 SASEGT, per germline. The CDR3 is made up of 20 amino acids. Here the CDR3 DNA reads TGTGCCAGCAGTGTCCTCTCGCGGGGGGGCCTTCGACGGAACAACAATGAGCAGTTCTTC. Translation: CASSVLSRGGLRRNNNEQFF.

V usage is TRBV25-1 and J usage is TRBJ1-1, with a tentative D call TRBD1 (6 bases). The germline gives CDR1 MGHDK, CDR2 SYGVNS. CDR3 length: 14 residues. Trimming pared 6 bases from V and 1 base from J, leaving 12 bases between. The CDR3 loop is CASRERGGNTEAFF. The CDR3 nucleotides read TGTGCCAGCAGAGAAAGGGGGGGGAACACTGAAGCTTTCTTT.

This chain uses TRBV2 with TRBJ1-3; D uncertain. This CDR3 is built from 15 residues. Germline values: CDR1 SNHLY, CDR2 FYNNEI. Trimming took 4 bases from V and 0 from J, leaving 10 bases between them. As DNA, the CDR3 is TGTGCCAGCAGTGCCGTGGGCCTCTCTGGAAACACCATATATTTT. Its protein is CASSAVGLSGNTIYF.

The chain joins TRBV19 to TRBJ1-1; D is possibly TRBD1 (5 bases). V lost 4 bases to trimming and J lost 0 bases, with 15 bases between them. Germline loops: CDR1 LNHDA, CDR2 SQIVND (reference sequence). The CDR3 is 16 amino acids. CDR3 loop: CASSNYLQEMNTEAFF. Here the CDR3 DNA reads TGTGCCAGTAGTAATTATTTACAGGAGATGAACACTGAAGCTTTCTTT.

The gene calls are TRBV15 and TRBJ2-3, with 7 nucleotides matching TRBD2. V lost 0 bases and J lost 4; bases outside the gene matches: 4. The germline V gene encodes CDR1 LNHNV and CDR2 YYDKDF (reference sequence). The CDR3 is 15 amino acids. The CDR3 DNA sequence: TGTGCCACCAGCAGAGATATTGCGGGGGCAGATACGCAGTATTTT. This codes for CATSRDIAGADTQYF. The whole variable domain, filled in from reference TRBV15 and TRBJ2-3, reads DAMVIQNPRYQVTQFGKPVTLSCSQTLNHNVMYWYQQKSSQAPKLLFHYYDKDFNNEADTPDNFQSRRPNTSFCFLDIRSPGLGDTAMYLCATSRDIAGADTQYFGPGTRLTVL.

The chain links TRBV27 to TRBJ1-6; D uncertain. Germline V gene sequence: CDR1 MNHEY, CDR2 SMNVEV (reference sequence). Trimming pared 2 bases from V and 7 bases from J, leaving 15 bases between. The CDR3 is 16 residues long. The CDR3 nucleotides read TGTGCCAGCAGTTTAGCTTCTAGGATCGGGAATTCACCCCTCCACTTT. Translating gives CASSLASRIGNSPLHF.

The chain combines TRBV7-2 with TRBJ1-2; 11 bases are a match to TRBD1. The CDR3 sequence is 15 residues long. The J segment lost 2 bases and the V segment lost 6 bases, leaving 5 bases of the junction unmatched. Germline values: CDR1 SGHTA, CDR2 FQGNSA. The CDR3 sequence is CASRPGQGANYGYTF. CDR3 bases: TGTGCCAGCAGGCCTGGACAGGGGGCGAACTATGGCTACACCTTC.

V is TRBV6-1 and J is TRBJ1-2, with 7 bases that match TRBD1. The CDR3 loop spans 17 amino acids. Germline assignment: CDR1 MNHNS and CDR2 SASEGT. V shed 4 bases and J 5 bases; nucleotides not matched to a gene: 16. The CDR3 spells CASSGGRKRQGEYGYTF. The CDR3 nucleotides read TGTGCCAGCAGTGGGGGGAGGAAGAGACAGGGAGAATATGGCTACACCTTC.

V usage is TRBV7-6 and J usage is TRBJ2-5, with D perhaps matching TRBD2 (6 bases). Trimming removed 1 base from V and 5 bases from J, with 14 bases in between. Germline assignment: CDR1 SGHVS and CDR2 FNYEAQ. The CDR3 sequence is 15 residues long. CDR3 nucleotides: TGTGCCAGCAGCTTAGGTCCGGGGGTTGGGGAGACCCAGTACTTC. Protein product: CASSLGPGVGETQYF.

The CDR3 sequence: CASSSQTRGLGEAQYF. The CDR3 DNA reads TGTGCCAGCAGCAGCCAGACGAGGGGGCTAGGGGAGGCCCAGTACTTC. The rearrangement uses TRBV5-8 and TRBJ2-5; a possible D gene is TRBD1 (7 bases). The CDR3 is 16 amino acids. Trimming left V 4 bases short and J 9 bases short, with 25 bases between. CDR1 and CDR2 from the germline V gene are SGHTS and YDEGEE.

CDR3 bases: TGTGCCAGCGCCGACAGGGCTCGGGGAAACTATGGCTACACCTTC. Translating it yields CASADRARGNYGYTF. The chain uses TRBV6-5 and TRBJ1-2; 7 bases line up with TRBD1. Germline V gives CDR1 MNHEY, CDR2 SVGAGI. This CDR3 comprises 15 residues. With V trimmed by 8 bases and J by 2 bases, 11 bases remained unmatched.

This chain connects TRBV4-3 to TRBJ2-7; 8 positions agree with TRBD1. CDR3 length equals 13 residues. CDR1 is LGHNA, CDR2 YSLEER, per germline. V shed 4 bases and J 3 bases; nucleotides not matched to a gene: 2. In DNA form, the CDR3 reads TGCGCCAGCAGCCCAGACAGGGGCTACGAGCAGTACTTC. Translating gives CASSPDRGYEQYF.

This rearrangement joins TRBV29-1 to TRBJ1-2; 8 bases map to TRBD1. CDR3 size: 14 residues. J gave up 4 bases and V 6 bases, and 10 bases lay outside the gene matches. The germline gives CDR1 SQVTM, CDR2 ANQGSEA. In nucleotides, the CDR3 is TGCAGCGTCCTAAAGACAGGGGAGGGCTATGGCTACACCTTC. Its translation: CSVLKTGEGYGYTF.

The chain recombines TRBV18 with TRBJ2-7; D is possibly TRBD2 (6 bases). Germline V gives CDR1 KGHSH, CDR2 LQKENI. Trimming stripped 6 bases from V and 0 bases from J, with 12 bases between. The CDR3 extends over 14 amino acids. CDR3 amino acids: CASSGTSNSYEQYF. The CDR3 DNA is TGTGCCAGCTCTGGGACTTCTAACTCCTACGAGCAGTACTTC.

This clone has more than one count but fewer than ten. The rearrangement links TRBV7-8 to TRBJ2-1; D is possibly TRBD1 (5 bases). CDR3 length equals 13 residues. V gave up 5 bases and J gave up 4 bases, with 9 bases separating them. CDR1 is SGHVS and CDR2 is FQNEAQ in the germline V gene. This CDR3 reads CASSPTEYNEQFF. Written as DNA, the CDR3 is TGTGCCAGCAGCCCGACAGAGTACAATGAGCAGTTCTTC.